These 31 T cell receptor beta chains were all obtained from the same sample, sequenced in a study of metastatic and nonmetastatic thyroid tumors. TCRdb reprocessed the PCR reads via MiXCR. The sample records about 69,000 clones, over 12% being singletons. Thyroid surgery was performed in patients who had received no treatment beforehand. Sequencing was performed on blood. These receptor sequences come from a male donor with papillary thyroid cancer or a benign thyroid nodule (not recorded which). Some clones in this sample may be carry-over from other donors' samples.

At least ten counts were recorded for this clone. A read error may produce the germline difference seen at one junction end. V and J are TRBV7-7 and TRBJ2-1; 11 positions agree with TRBD2. Germline V lookup: CDR1 SSHAT, CDR2 FNYEAQ (reference sequence). The CDR3 is made up of 13 amino acids. For the CDR3, the DNA is TGTGCTAGCAGCTCAAGACTAGCGGGAGAGCAGTTCTTC. It codes for CASSSRLAGEQFF.

In its sample, this clone was seen many times. This chain uses TRBV6-1 with TRBJ1-1; TRBD1 might be the D (6 bases). Trimming left V 8 bases short and J 7 bases short, with 20 bases between. Germline CDR1 reads MNHNS; CDR2 reads SASEGT. The CDR3 runs 14 residues. The CDR3 protein is CASPGAREVDEAFF. CDR3 DNA: TGTGCCAGCCCGGGGGCCAGGGAGGTTGATGAAGCTTTCTTT.

This clone was detected many times. This chain uses TRBV6-1 with TRBJ1-1; no clear D. Deletions cut 6 bases from V and 8 bases from J, with 13 bases between. This CDR3 spans 12 amino acids. Germline CDR1 and CDR2: MNHNS and SASEGT. The CDR3 spells CASRNSGSEAFF. CDR3 DNA: TGTGCCAGCAGGAACAGCGGGTCCGAAGCTTTCTTT.

The table lists this clone with many counts. The V call is TRBV6-5, the J call TRBJ2-7; a weak D match, TRBD2 (5 bases). The CDR3 spans 13 residues. Germline V CDR1 and CDR2: MNHEY, SVGAGI. The V gene lost 2 bases and the J gene lost 4 bases, with 9 bases spanning the gap. The DNA of the CDR3 is TGTGCCAGCAGTTACCCGAGAGGGTACGAGCAGTACTTC. Translating it yields CASSYPRGYEQYF.

CDR3 DNA: TGTGCCAGCAGCGTACACCGGTATAATTCACCCCTCCACTTT. The encoded protein is CASSVHRYNSPLHF. The rearrangement links TRBV9 to TRBJ1-6, with unresolved D. CDR1 is SGDLS, CDR2 YYNGEE, per germline. Trimming took off 1 base at V and 4 bases at J, with 6 bases between the two ends. CDR3 length: 14 amino acids.

This clone occurred many times. This sample also contains other DNA sequences that code for the same CDR3. The chain is built from TRBV18 and TRBJ1-4, with 9 bases identical to TRBD1. Germline assignment: CDR1 KGHSH and CDR2 LQKENI. The junction had 7 bases not matched to a gene; V was cut back by 3 bases and J by 8 bases. This CDR3 comprises 15 residues. CDR3 in DNA: TGTGCCAGCTCACCGCCGGGACAGGGAGGCGAAAAACTGTTTTTT. Amino acid sequence: CASSPPGQGGEKLFF.

On this clone: One junction end disagrees with the germline gene, perhaps due to a read error. The chain links TRBV7-8 to TRBJ1-5; 9 bases align to TRBD1. From germline, CDR1 is SGHVS and CDR2 FQNEAQ. CDR3 length: 14 amino acids. CDR3: CASRLGQGWQHQHF. CDR3 sequence (DNA): TGTGCCAGCAGACTGGGACAGGGTTGGCAGCACCAGCATTTT.

This clone was seen at least ten times. J is TRBJ2-1 and V is TRBV20-1; D perhaps matches TRBD1 (5 bases). The CDR3 runs 13 residues. Trimming removed 3 bases from V and 8 bases from J, with 14 bases in between. CDR1 and CDR2 (germline): DFQATT, SNEGSKA (reference sequence). The CDR3 DNA follows: TGCAGTGCTAGTAGTCCGTGGACACATGAGCAGTTCTTC. Translating it yields CSASSPWTHEQFF.

The sample holds many counts of this clone. The chain couples TRBV10-3 to TRBJ2-1; D possibly corresponds to TRBD2 (5 bases). V shed 5 bases and J shed 8 bases, with 16 bases lying between them. Germline values: CDR1 ENHRY, CDR2 SYGVKD. The CDR3 has 14 residues. This chain's CDR3 is CAISSSNTRHEQFF. For the CDR3, the DNA is TGTGCCATCAGTTCGTCAAACACTAGGCATGAGCAGTTCTTC.

This clone was detected many times. The V call is TRBV7-3, the J call TRBJ2-1, with no clear D. Germline values: CDR1 SGHTA, CDR2 FQGTGA. Trimming stripped 3 bases from V and 4 bases from J, with 10 bases between. This CDR3 has 14 residues. The CDR3 reads CASSFPGQYNEQFF. Here the CDR3 DNA reads TGTGCCAGCAGCTTCCCCGGGCAGTACAATGAGCAGTTCTTC. The full variable domain, in which reference TRBV7-3 and TRBJ2-1 provide the parts outside the CDR3, is GAGVSQTPSNKVTEKGKYVELRCDPISGHTALYWYRQSLGQGPEFLIYFQGTGAADDSGLPNDRFFAVRPEGSVSTLKIQRTERGDSAVYLCASSFPGQYNEQFFGPGTRLTVL.

This clone has a count of ten or more. The chain combines TRBV25-1 with TRBJ2-7, with 11 positions matching TRBD1. This CDR3 spans 13 amino acids. Germline-derived CDR1 and CDR2 are MGHDK and SYGVNS. V shed 7 bases, J shed 7 bases, and the junction held 6 bases outside the gene matches. DNA of the CDR3: TGTGCCAGCACCGGACAGGGGGCCGAAGAGCAGTACTTC. It translates to CASTGQGAEEQYF.

This clone showed up many times. This chain links TRBV5-4 with TRBJ2-1; no clear D. The CDR3 contains 15 residues. The germline V gene has CDR1 SGHNT and CDR2 YYREEE (reference sequence). Trimming took off 0 bases at V and 2 bases at J, with 9 bases between the two ends. Here the CDR3 reads CASSLGLGAYNEQFF. CDR3 nucleotides: TGTGCCAGCAGCTTGGGGCTAGGCGCCTACAATGAGCAGTTCTTC.

This clone came up many times. The rearrangement joins TRBV7-9 to TRBJ2-7; the D gene is possibly TRBD2 (6 bases). Germline assignment: CDR1 SEHNR and CDR2 FQNEAQ (reference sequence). The V and J ends lost 11 bases and 4 bases respectively, with 18 bases between them. This CDR3 comprises 13 residues. CDR3 in DNA: TGTGCCGCGGGACTCCTCGACAAGTACGAGCAGTACTTC. It codes for CAAGLLDKYEQYF.

This clone was observed many times. The chain recombines TRBV11-2 with TRBJ2-7; tentative D call: TRBD1 (6 bases). The CDR3 has 13 residues. Per the germline V gene, CDR1 is SGHAT and CDR2 is FQNNGV. Trimming pared 6 bases from V and 4 bases from J, leaving 13 bases between. The DNA of the CDR3 is TGTGCCAGCAGTTCCGGGACACCTTACGAGCAGTACTTC. Its protein product is CASSSGTPYEQYF.

This clone was found many times. CDR3 DNA sequence: TGTGCCAGCAGCCTAACCCGCCAGGGTGGCTACACCTTC. This sequence encodes CASSLTRQGGYTF. The chain uses TRBV11-1 and TRBJ1-2, with a weak D call TRBD1 (5 bases). The length of the CDR3 is 13 residues. CDR1 is SGHAT, CDR2 FQDESV, per germline (reference sequence). The ends were cut back, 5 bases at V and 7 bases at J, with 14 bases in the middle. The full variable domain, its missing parts supplied by reference TRBV11-1 and TRBJ1-2, is EAEVAQSPRYKITEKSQAVAFWCDPISGHATLYWYRQILGQGPELLVQFQDESVVDDSQLPKDRFSAERLKGVDSTLKIQPAELGDSAMYLCASSLTRQGGYTFGSGTRLTVV.

This CDR3 reads CASIPGSANTGELFF. CDR3 in DNA: TGTGCCAGCATCCCGGGCAGTGCGAACACCGGGGAGCTGTTTTTT. The rearrangement uses TRBV7-9 and TRBJ2-2, with D uncertain. Germline V gene sequence: CDR1 SEHNR, CDR2 FQNEAQ (reference sequence). V was trimmed by 7 bases and J by 0 bases, leaving 12 bases between them. This CDR3 spans 15 amino acids.

This clone was recorded at least ten times. The rearrangement links TRBV27 to TRBJ2-7; 8 nucleotides align to TRBD2. The trim removed 4 bases at V and 5 bases at J, leaving 7 bases unmatched. From germline, CDR1 is MNHEY and CDR2 SMNVEV (reference sequence). This CDR3 has 14 residues. CDR3 nucleotide sequence: TGTGCCAGCAGTTGGGTTGCGGGAGGTGACGAGCAGTACTTC. Protein: CASSWVAGGDEQYF.

A note on this clone: The missing conserved phenylalanine or tryptophan at the end of this CDR3 makes a read error likely. The chain couples TRBV20-1 to TRBJ2-5, with 10 positions matching TRBD1. Germline V lookup: CDR1 DFQATT, CDR2 SNEGSKA (reference sequence). This CDR3 region has 15 residues. CDR3 region: CSARTGGEAQGTQYS. For the CDR3, the DNA is TGCAGTGCTAGGACAGGGGGCGAGGCCCAAGGGACCCAGTACTCC.

The table lists this clone with many counts. The chain is built from TRBV6-2 or TRBV6-3 and TRBJ2-7; 10 nucleotides line up with TRBD2. Germline lookup yields CDR1 MNHEY and CDR2 SVGEGT. V lost 9 bases to trimming and J lost 1 base; unmatched junction nucleotides: 6. The CDR3 spans 14 residues. CDR3 sequence reads: CASTSSGGSYEQYF. DNA for the CDR3: TGTGCCAGTACCTCTAGCGGGGGTTCCTACGAGCAGTACTTC.

This clone was recorded a few times. This sequence joins TRBV12-3 or TRBV12-4 and TRBJ2-5; TRBD1 aligns across 7 bases. The V and J ends lost 5 bases and 1 base, in that order; junction bases with no gene match: 4. There are 14 residues in the CDR3. The CDR3 DNA reads TGTGCCAGCAGTCAAACAGGGGTCCAAGAGACCCAGTACTTC. Amino acids: CASSQTGVQETQYF.

This clone occurred many times. The chain joins TRBV7-8 to TRBJ2-7; D remains unclear. Between the trimmed V and J ends, which lost 5 bases and 6 bases, there was a span of 11 bases. The CDR3 is 12 amino acids. Germline assignment: CDR1 SGHVS and CDR2 FQNEAQ. CDR3 protein: CASSLDAAEQYV. The CDR3 coding sequence is TGTGCCAGCAGCCTGGACGCCGCCGAGCAGTACGTC.

This clone came up many times. The chain couples TRBV9 to TRBJ2-3, with unresolved D. The CDR3 loop spans 15 amino acids. V was cut by 3 bases and J by 0 bases, with 11 bases left in between. Looked up from germline, CDR1 is SGDLS and CDR2 is YYNGEE. DNA of the CDR3: TGTGCCAGCAGCGGGGAAGTTACTAGCACAGATACGCAGTATTTT. It translates to CASSGEVTSTDTQYF.

There are a few counts of this clone. A much more abundant neighbour one base away suggests this may be a read error. The chain joins TRBV7-2 to TRBJ2-1; the match to TRBD1 covers 7 bases. V shed 5 bases, J shed 7 bases, and the junction held 2 bases outside the gene matches. CDR1 is SGHTA, CDR2 FQGNSA, per germline. The CDR3 has 12 residues. The DNA of the CDR3 is TGTGCCAGCAGCCCACAGGGGAATGAGCAGTTCTTC. Protein sequence: CASSPQGNEQFF.

This clone came up many times. This chain links TRBV12-3 or TRBV12-4 with TRBJ2-2; 9 bases agree with TRBD1. The trim removed 6 bases at V and 9 bases at J, leaving 2 bases unmatched. The CDR3 extends over 12 amino acids. The DNA for the CDR3 is TGTGCCAGCAGCACAGGGGGCCGGGAGCTGTTTTTT. Translated: CASSTGGRELFF.

This clone was detected ten times or more. The chain links TRBV6-1 to TRBJ2-7, with D perhaps given as TRBD1 or TRBD2 (6 bases each). From germline, CDR1 is MNHNS and CDR2 SASEGT. The CDR3 extends over 14 amino acids. V gave up 3 bases and J gave up 2 bases, with 11 bases separating them. DNA of the CDR3: TGTGCCAGCAGTGACTCCGGGGGCACCTACGAGCAGTACGTC. Its translation is CASSDSGGTYEQYV.

This clone was seen only a few times. It may be a read error: a sequence one base away is much more abundant. Other DNA sequences within the sample encode an identical CDR3. This chain connects TRBV7-9 to TRBJ2-7, with D tentatively TRBD2 (6 bases). Germline loops: CDR1 SEHNR, CDR2 FQNEAQ (reference sequence). The CDR3 runs 13 residues. V lost 5 bases and J lost 4, with 12 bases in between. The CDR3 region is CASSPRGGYEQYF. CDR3 bases: TGTGCCAGCAGCCCACGTGGGGGGTACGAGCAGTACTTC.

As DNA, the CDR3 is TGTGCCAGCAGTTTAGGGGGACAGTCGGGCACCTATGGCTACACCTTC. As protein: CASSLGGQSGTYGYTF. The gene calls are TRBV28 and TRBJ1-2; 7 nucleotides align to TRBD1. V was pared by 2 bases and J by 4 bases, with 10 bases of the junction left unmatched. The CDR3 is made up of 16 amino acids. The germline gives CDR1 MDHEN, CDR2 SYDVKM.

This clone qualifies as medium-sized (0.01 to 0.1%). The V gene is TRBV6-1, the J gene TRBJ2-2; 11 bases fit TRBD2. With 5 bases clipped from V and 3 bases from J, the junction kept 5 bases outside the gene matches. This CDR3 region has 16 residues. Germline values: CDR1 MNHNS, CDR2 SASEGT. This chain's CDR3 is CASSFQLAGDTGELFF. As DNA, the CDR3 is TGTGCCAGCAGTTTCCAACTAGCGGGGGACACCGGGGAGCTGTTTTTT.

This clone was picked up many times. V and J are TRBV27 and TRBJ2-5, with 7 bases lining up with TRBD1. This CDR3 comprises 15 residues. Germline V gene data show CDR1 as MNHEY and CDR2 as SMNVEV (reference sequence). V was clipped by 2 bases and J by 5 bases; unmatched bases: 8. CDR3 bases: TGTGCCAGCAGTTTACAGGGGGTTATTGATGAGACCCAGTACTTC. Translated: CASSLQGVIDETQYF.

This clone was counted ten times or more. The genes are TRBV6-1 and TRBJ2-1; D is uncertain. The CDR3 extends over 15 amino acids. The V end was cut by 6 bases, the J end by 0 bases, with 12 bases between. Germline lookup yields CDR1 MNHNS and CDR2 SASEGT. The CDR3 nucleotides read TGTGCCAGCAGACCCACACCCAGCTCCTACAATGAGCAGTTCTTC. It is translated as CASRPTPSSYNEQFF.

This clone was seen more than once but under ten times. Other DNA sequences within the sample encode an identical CDR3. This rearrangement joins TRBV2 to TRBJ2-3, with D possibly being TRBD2 (5 bases). The germline gives CDR1 SNHLY, CDR2 FYNNEI. Trimming took 3 bases from V and 0 from J, leaving 10 bases between them. The CDR3 runs to 15 residues. The CDR3 DNA sequence: TGTGCCAGCAGTGAGACGGGGTCTAGCACAGATACGCAGTATTTT. This sequence encodes CASSETGSSTDTQYF.